What follows are 13 T cell receptor beta chains derived from one specimen sequenced in a study of T cell responses to AZD1222 COVID-19 vaccine. This table comes from immunoSEQ multiplex PCR, and its TCRdb copy is limited to in-frame clones, with some not included. This sample has 110,000 or so clones, with about nine tenths found just once. The sequences come from peripheral blood, collected on day 0 of AZD1222 vaccination. The receptors stem from an adult in good health.

V and J are TRBV5-4 and TRBJ1-6; the match to TRBD1 covers 7 bases. Germline V gene lookup returns CDR1 SGHNT and CDR2 YYREEE (reference sequence). The CDR3 runs to 16 residues. With 5 bases clipped from V and 7 bases from J, the junction kept 12 bases outside the gene matches. The CDR3 loop reads CASSRRQGGSNSPLHF. CDR3 sequence (DNA): TGTGCCAGCAGTCGGCGACAGGGTGGTAGCAATTCACCCCTCCACTTT.

This clone occurred a few times. The chain couples TRBV19 to TRBJ1-1; no clear D. The CDR3 consists of 14 residues. Germline CDR1 LNHDA, CDR2 SQIVND (reference sequence). V lost 1 base and J lost 6, with 12 bases in between. CDR3 DNA: TGTGCCAGTAGTATAGGGAGGTTTTGGGCTGAAGCTTTCTTT. Protein: CASSIGRFWAEAFF.

This chain connects TRBV19 to TRBJ1-6, with TRBD1 matching 8 bases. The CDR3 consists of 18 residues. V gave up 4 bases and J gave up 0 bases; unmatched junction bases: 8. Germline V gene data show CDR1 as LNHDA and CDR2 as SQIVND (reference sequence). The CDR3 DNA reads as TGTGCCAGTAGTAGCTTGAACAGGGGGAACTCCTATAATTCACCCCTCCACTTT. It yields the protein CASSSLNRGNSYNSPLHF.

The DNA of the CDR3 is TGTGCTAGTGGTTTGGCCGCTTTTGACCACCGAGGGCGGGGAGATACGCAGTATTTT. Protein sequence: CASGLAAFDHRGRGDTQYF. The gene calls are TRBV12-5 and TRBJ2-3, with D possibly TRBD2 on 6 matching bases. The CDR3 length is 19 residues. Germline loops: CDR1 LGHNT, CDR2 FRNRAP. V was trimmed by 1 base and J by 5 bases, leaving 25 bases between them.

The chain has TRBV3-1 (or the pseudogene TRBV3-2) and TRBJ1-2, with TRBD1 matching 9 bases. CDR1 and CDR2 (germline): LGHDT, YNNKEL (reference sequence). The length of the CDR3 is 14 residues. V lost 3 bases and J lost 7; bases outside the gene matches: 6. The CDR3 region has the DNA TGTGCCAGCAGCCAGTGGACAGGGGCAACTGGCTACACCTTC. This sequence encodes CASSQWTGATGYTF.

The V and J genes are TRBV28 and TRBJ1-1; TRBD1 might be the D (5 bases). V lost 5 bases and J lost 4, with 8 bases in between. Germline V lookup: CDR1 MDHEN, CDR2 SYDVKM. This CDR3 has 12 residues. The CDR3: CASSRGFTEAFF. In DNA form, the CDR3 reads TGTGCCAGCAGTAGGGGCTTCACTGAAGCTTTCTTT.

V and J are TRBV10-3 and TRBJ1-4, with 7 bases fitting TRBD1. From germline, CDR1 is ENHRY and CDR2 SYGVKD. With 4 bases clipped from V and 4 bases from J, the junction kept 9 bases outside the gene matches. The CDR3 length is 16 residues. The CDR3 is CAISAVSTGNNEKLFF. DNA for the CDR3: TGTGCCATCAGTGCGGTATCGACAGGGAATAATGAAAAACTGTTTTTT.

This clone was counted a single time. The rearrangement uses TRBV3-1 (or the pseudogene TRBV3-2) and TRBJ2-7; 8 nucleotides align to TRBD2. The CDR3 is made up of 16 amino acids. The V gene's germline CDR1 is LGHDT and CDR2 YNNKEL (reference sequence). After removal of 4 bases from V and 1 base from J, the junction contained 9 bases not matched to a gene. The chain's CDR3 is CASSPFSGKESYEQYF. The CDR3 region has the DNA TGTGCCAGCAGCCCCTTTAGCGGGAAGGAGTCCTACGAGCAGTACTTC.

The chain combines TRBV18 with TRBJ2-1; 8 bases match TRBD1. Germline V gene lookup returns CDR1 KGHSH and CDR2 LQKENI. There are 15 residues in the CDR3. With V trimmed by 6 bases and J by 4 bases, 8 bases remained unmatched. Here the CDR3 DNA reads TGTGCCAGCTCCCGCGGACAGGGTTTTTACAATGAGCAGTTCTTC. This codes for CASSRGQGFYNEQFF.

This chain connects TRBV10-3 to TRBJ2-1; 8 nucleotides match TRBD2. In germline, CDR1 is ENHRY, CDR2 SYGVKD. The CDR3 is 17 amino acids. Losses at the gene ends were 4 bases for V and 8 bases for J; bases not matched to a gene: 16. As DNA, the CDR3 is TGTGCCATCAGTGGCCATCCAAGCGGGGGCACCCCGGATGAGCAGTTCTTC. This codes for CAISGHPSGGTPDEQFF.

The rearrangement uses TRBV19 and TRBJ2-3, with D possibly TRBD2 on 6 matching bases. The CDR3 has 20 amino acids. The V and J ends lost 4 bases and 0 bases respectively, with 26 bases between them. Germline CDR1 and CDR2: LNHDA and SQIVND (reference sequence). CDR3 sequence reads: CASSRGLAGPLTRSTDTQYF. CDR3 bases: TGTGCCAGTAGTAGGGGACTTGCGGGGCCCCTTACCCGTAGCACAGATACGCAGTATTTT.

The chain recombines TRBV2 with TRBJ2-1; no clear D. The V and J ends lost 8 bases and 0 bases respectively, with 2 bases between them. The CDR3 sequence is 11 residues long. CDR1 and CDR2 from the germline V gene are SNHLY and FYNNEI. The CDR3 nucleotides read TGTGCCAGCGCCTCCTACAATGAGCAGTTCTTC. This translates into CASASYNEQFF.

V gene TRBV2 combines with J gene TRBJ1-1; a possible D gene is TRBD1 (6 bases). V was pared by 6 bases and J by 3 bases, with 14 bases between. The CDR3 is 14 amino acids. Germline loops: CDR1 SNHLY, CDR2 FYNNEI. CDR3 sequence: CASSLQGRDTEAFF. The CDR3 DNA is TGTGCCAGCAGCTTACAGGGAAGGGACACTGAAGCTTTCTTT.